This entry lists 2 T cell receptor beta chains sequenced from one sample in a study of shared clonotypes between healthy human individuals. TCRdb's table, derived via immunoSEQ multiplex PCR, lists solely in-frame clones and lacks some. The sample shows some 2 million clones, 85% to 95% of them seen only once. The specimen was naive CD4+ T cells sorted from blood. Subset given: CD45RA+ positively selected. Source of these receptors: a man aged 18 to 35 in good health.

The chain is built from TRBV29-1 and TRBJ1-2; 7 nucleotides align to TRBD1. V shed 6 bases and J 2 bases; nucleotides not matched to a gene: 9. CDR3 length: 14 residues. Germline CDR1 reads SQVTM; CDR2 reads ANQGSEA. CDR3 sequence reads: CSVLPGTANYGYTF. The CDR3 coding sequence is TGCAGCGTCCTCCCCGGGACAGCCAACTATGGCTACACCTTC.

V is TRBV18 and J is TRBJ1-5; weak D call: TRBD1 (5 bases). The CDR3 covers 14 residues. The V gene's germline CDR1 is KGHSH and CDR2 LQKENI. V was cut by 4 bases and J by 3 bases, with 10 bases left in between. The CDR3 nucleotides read TGTGCCAGCTCACTCGGGACCCTCAATCAGCCCCAGCATTTT. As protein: CASSLGTLNQPQHF.